The rows below give T cell receptor beta chains drawn from one sample of a study of T cells expressing NK-cell markers. TCRdb reprocessed the 5' RACE reads and stores each CDR3 protein as one record, lacking DNA. Seen in this sample are fewer than 400,000 distinct CDR3 sequences; the ten most common clones hold around 5.3%. The sequencing sample was made of blood T cells: a sorted CD56 or NKG2C T cell subset, CD4+ or CD8+ T cells, or bulk PBMC T cells (not recorded which). All receptors derive from a man aged 18-69 years in good health. Each CDR3 is given with its conserved first and last residue. The order of the fields is CDR3 protein, J gene, V gene.

CDR3aa: CASSYGGPHKQETQYF
j_gene: TRBJ2-5
v_gene: TRBV6-5

CDR3aa: CASSLAAVPTDTQYF
j_gene: TRBJ2-3
v_gene: TRBV5-1

CDR3aa: CASSQEVAVNTEAFF
j_gene: TRBJ1-1
v_gene: TRBV3-1

CDR3aa: CASSARSNTEAFF
j_gene: TRBJ1-1
v_gene: TRBV6-2/TRBV6-3

CDR3aa: CASRPSPGPPYEQYF
j_gene: TRBJ2-7
v_gene: TRBV7-2

CDR3aa: CASSHFRDSAAEQYF
j_gene: TRBJ2-7
v_gene: TRBV3-1

CDR3aa: CASSLGWKSYEQYF
j_gene: TRBJ2-7
v_gene: TRBV7-8

CDR3aa: CSVVKGNTDTQYF
j_gene: TRBJ2-3
v_gene: TRBV29-1

CDR3aa: CASSESRGRHEQYF
j_gene: TRBJ2-7
v_gene: TRBV25-1

CDR3aa: CASSTKDRGNGYTF
j_gene: TRBJ1-2
v_gene: TRBV18

CDR3aa: CASSQDTAGGRPEQYF
j_gene: TRBJ2-7
v_gene: TRBV4-2

CDR3aa: CASSLMRTGGQETQYF
j_gene: TRBJ2-5
v_gene: TRBV5-1

CDR3aa: CASSLGLGGVAYEQYF
j_gene: TRBJ2-7
v_gene: TRBV7-2

CDR3aa: CASLGQGHEKLFF
j_gene: TRBJ1-4
v_gene: TRBV2

CDR3aa: CASSRKGTGAVWGQETQYF
j_gene: TRBJ2-5
v_gene: TRBV3-1

CDR3aa: CASRRERGVYTDTQYF
j_gene: TRBJ2-3
v_gene: TRBV5-1

CDR3aa: CASSLGLVGGNTEAFF
j_gene: TRBJ1-1
v_gene: TRBV5-8

CDR3aa: CASSASYGRLNFRTYEQYF
j_gene: TRBJ2-7
v_gene: TRBV11-1

CDR3aa: CASSLGVRWRASYNEQFF
j_gene: TRBJ2-1
v_gene: TRBV6-2/TRBV6-3

CDR3aa: CASSLAKGTATWEQYF
j_gene: TRBJ2-7
v_gene: TRBV5-1

CDR3aa: CASSLAKGSYTDTQYF
j_gene: TRBJ2-3
v_gene: TRBV5-1

CDR3aa: CASREGQGDFYEQYF
j_gene: TRBJ2-7
v_gene: TRBV5-5

CDR3aa: CASSLESNRATAFF
j_gene: TRBJ1-1
v_gene: TRBV7-9

CDR3aa: CASSLALVSEQFF
j_gene: TRBJ2-1
v_gene: TRBV5-1

CDR3aa: CASSLVQGSSGANVLTF
j_gene: TRBJ2-6
v_gene: TRBV5-1

CDR3aa: CASNTSPLGRDAREQYF
j_gene: TRBJ2-7
v_gene: TRBV23-1

CDR3aa: CASSDDRPTSYEQYF
j_gene: TRBJ2-7
v_gene: TRBV2

CDR3aa: CATSSRLGPGNEQFF
j_gene: TRBJ2-1
v_gene: TRBV24-1